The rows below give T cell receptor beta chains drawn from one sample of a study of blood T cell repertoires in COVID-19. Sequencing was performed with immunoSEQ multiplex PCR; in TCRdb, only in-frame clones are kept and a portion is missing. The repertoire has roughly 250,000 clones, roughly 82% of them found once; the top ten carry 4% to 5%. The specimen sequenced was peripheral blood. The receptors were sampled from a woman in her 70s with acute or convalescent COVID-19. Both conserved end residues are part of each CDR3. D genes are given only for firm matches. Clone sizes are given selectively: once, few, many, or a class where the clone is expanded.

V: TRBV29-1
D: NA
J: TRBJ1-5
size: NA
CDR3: CSVSGPGNQPQHF
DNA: TGCAGCGTTTCGGGTCCAGGGAATCAGCCCCAGCATTTT

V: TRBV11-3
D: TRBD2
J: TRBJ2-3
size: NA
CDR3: CASSTLAGQDTQYF
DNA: TGTGCCAGCAGTACTCTAGCGGGGCAAGATACGCAGTATTTT

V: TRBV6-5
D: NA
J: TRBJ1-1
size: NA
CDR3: CASSPGHPGEAFF
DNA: TGTGCCAGCAGTCCGGGACACCCCGGTGAAGCTTTCTTT

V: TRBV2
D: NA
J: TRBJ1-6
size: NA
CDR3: CASSAGRNSPLHF
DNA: TGTGCCAGCAGCGCAGGGCGAAATTCACCCCTCCACTTT

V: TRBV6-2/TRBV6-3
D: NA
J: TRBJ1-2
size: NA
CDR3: CASSWARYRDRGYTF
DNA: TGTGCCAGCAGTTGGGCCCGCTACAGGGACCGGGGCTACACCTTC

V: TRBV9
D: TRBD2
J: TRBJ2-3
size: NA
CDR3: CASSKISGATNTDTQYF
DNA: TGTGCCAGCAGCAAAATTAGCGGGGCAACTAATACAGATACGCAGTATTTT

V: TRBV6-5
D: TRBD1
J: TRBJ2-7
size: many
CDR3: CASSYSPDRGSYEQYF
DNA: TGTGCCAGCAGTTACTCCCCGGACAGGGGTTCGTACGAGCAGTACTTC

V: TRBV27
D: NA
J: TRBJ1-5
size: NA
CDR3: CASSYLPVGVGNQPQHF
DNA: TGTGCCAGCAGTTACCTCCCCGTGGGAGTGGGCAATCAGCCCCAGCATTTT

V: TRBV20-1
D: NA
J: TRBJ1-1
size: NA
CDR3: CSASPWSRTTEAFF
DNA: TGCAGTGCTAGTCCGTGGAGCCGAACAACTGAAGCTTTCTTT

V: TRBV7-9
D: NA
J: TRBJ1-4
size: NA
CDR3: CASSQTGGINEKLFF
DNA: TGTGCCAGCAGCCAGACGGGGGGCATTAATGAAAAACTGTTTTTT

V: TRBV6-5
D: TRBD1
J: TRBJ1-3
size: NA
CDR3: CASSLDRGRNTIYF
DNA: TGTGCCAGCAGCTTGGACAGGGGACGAAACACCATATATTTT

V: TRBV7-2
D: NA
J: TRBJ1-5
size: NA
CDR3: CASSSRQSNQPQHF
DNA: TGTGCCAGCAGCTCACGACAGAGCAATCAGCCCCAGCATTTT

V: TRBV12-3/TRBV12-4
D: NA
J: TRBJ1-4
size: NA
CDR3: CASSLGQGEKLFF
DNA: TGTGCCAGCAGTTTGGGGCAAGGGGAAAAACTGTTTTTT

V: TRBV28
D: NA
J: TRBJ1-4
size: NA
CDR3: CASSFLSGAFNEKLFF
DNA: TGTGCCAGCAGTTTTCTCAGCGGGGCCTTTAATGAAAAACTGTTTTTT

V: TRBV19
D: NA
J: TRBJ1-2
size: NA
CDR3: CASVSRSRVLNYGYTF
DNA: TGTGCCAGTGTCTCCCGGAGCAGGGTTTTGAACTATGGCTACACCTTC

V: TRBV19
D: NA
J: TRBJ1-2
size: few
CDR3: CASSPRTAYGYTF
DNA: TGTGCCAGTAGTCCGAGGACAGCCTATGGCTACACCTTC

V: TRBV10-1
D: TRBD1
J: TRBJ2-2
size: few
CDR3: CASSETTGQGTGELFF
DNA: TGCGCCAGCAGTGAGACAACGGGACAGGGAACCGGGGAGCTGTTTTTT

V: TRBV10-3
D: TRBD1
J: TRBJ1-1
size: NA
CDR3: CAIRKDRSNTEAFF
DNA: TGTGCCATCAGGAAGGACAGGTCGAACACTGAAGCTTTCTTT

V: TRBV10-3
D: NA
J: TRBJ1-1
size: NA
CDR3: CAISESGGGYTEAFF
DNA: TGTGCCATCAGTGAGTCGGGGGGAGGGTACACTGAAGCTTTCTTT

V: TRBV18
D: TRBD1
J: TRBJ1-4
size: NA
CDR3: CASSPAGGRNEKLFF
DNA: TGTGCCAGCTCACCCGCAGGGGGCAGAAATGAAAAACTGTTTTTT